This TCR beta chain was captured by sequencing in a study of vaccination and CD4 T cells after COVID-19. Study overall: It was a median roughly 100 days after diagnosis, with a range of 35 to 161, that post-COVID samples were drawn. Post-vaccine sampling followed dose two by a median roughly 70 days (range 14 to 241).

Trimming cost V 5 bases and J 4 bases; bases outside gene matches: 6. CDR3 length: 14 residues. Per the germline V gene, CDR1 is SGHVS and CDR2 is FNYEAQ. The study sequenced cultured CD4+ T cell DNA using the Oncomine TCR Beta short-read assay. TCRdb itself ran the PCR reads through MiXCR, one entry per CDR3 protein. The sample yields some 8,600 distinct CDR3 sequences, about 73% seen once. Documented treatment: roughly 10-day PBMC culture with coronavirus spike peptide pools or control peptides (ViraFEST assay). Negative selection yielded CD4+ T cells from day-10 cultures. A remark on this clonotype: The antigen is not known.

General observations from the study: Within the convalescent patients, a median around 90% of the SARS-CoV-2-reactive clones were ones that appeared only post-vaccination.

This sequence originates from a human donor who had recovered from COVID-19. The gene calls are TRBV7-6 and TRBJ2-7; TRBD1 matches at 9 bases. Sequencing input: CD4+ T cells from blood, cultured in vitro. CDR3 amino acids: CASSQPGQGYEQYF. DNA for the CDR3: TGTGCCAGCAGCCAGCCGGGACAGGGTTACGAGCAGTACTTC.